A single sample gave rise to the 7 T cell receptor beta chains below, sequenced in a study of graft-versus-host responses after intestinal transplantation (dated by TCRdb to about 2021). Library creation used the immunoSEQ multiplex PCR assay. The immuneACCESS repertoire file appears here via TCRdb, limited to in-frame rearrangements. These files lack a portion of the clones; in checked studies, under half of the deficit traces to unresolved V genes, and the cause of the others is not known. The sample contains some 41,000 clones, 75% to 95% of them found a single time. The top ten clones comprise less than 3% of the sample. The specimen comprised PBMCs, sampled approximately 320 days after intestinal transplant. The receptors were sampled from a human patient who received an intestinal transplant, so some T cells may come from the graft donor.

V usage is TRBV7-3 and J usage is TRBJ2-1; 13 bases agree with TRBD2. The V segment lost 1 base and the J segment 1 base; nucleotides outside the gene matches: 7. Germline CDR1 is SGHTA and CDR2 is FQGTGA. CDR3 length equals 19 residues. DNA of the CDR3: TGTGCCAGCAGCTTAAAACTAGCGGGAGGGCCCCTTTCCTACAATGAGCAGTTCTTC. It encodes CASSLKLAGGPLSYNEQFF.

The chain uses TRBV27 and TRBJ2-1; 13 nucleotides agree with TRBD2. Germline lookup yields CDR1 MNHEY and CDR2 SMNVEV (reference sequence). The CDR3 is 16 amino acids. After removal of 5 bases from V and 9 bases from J, the junction contained 10 bases not matched to a gene. The CDR3 spells CASSPPLAGGPGEQFF. For the CDR3, the DNA is TGTGCCAGCAGTCCACCACTAGCGGGGGGGCCGGGTGAGCAGTTCTTC.

V gene TRBV2 combines with J gene TRBJ2-3; D assignment may be TRBD1 or TRBD2 (5 bases each). Germline V gives CDR1 SNHLY, CDR2 FYNNEI. The CDR3 spans 15 residues. The V end was cut by 7 bases, the J end by 3 bases, with 17 bases between. The CDR3 here is CASKFRDPPTDTQYF. Here the CDR3 DNA reads TGTGCCAGCAAGTTCCGGGACCCACCAACAGATACGCAGTATTTT.

This clone was counted a single time. CDR3 sequence reads: CASSGRQGGSWNSPLHF. Here the CDR3 DNA reads TGTGCCAGCAGTGGACGGCAGGGCGGATCATGGAATTCACCCCTCCACTTT. The chain recombines TRBV6-1 with TRBJ1-6; tentatively, D is TRBD1 (5 bases). This CDR3 has 17 amino acids. The ends were cut back, 4 bases at V and 7 bases at J, with 20 bases in the middle. Germline V gene data show CDR1 as MNHNS and CDR2 as SASEGT.

The chain carries TRBV2 and TRBJ2-3; 9 bases match TRBD1. After removal of 4 bases from V and 6 bases from J, the junction contained 8 bases not matched to a gene. The CDR3 extends over 15 amino acids. Germline lookup yields CDR1 SNHLY and CDR2 FYNNEI. This CDR3 is CASSAGQGIVDTQYF. The CDR3 region has the DNA TGTGCCAGCAGTGCCGGACAGGGGATAGTGGATACGCAGTATTTT.

The chain carries TRBV2 and TRBJ2-7; no firm D call. Germline CDR1 reads SNHLY; CDR2 reads FYNNEI. The CDR3 consists of 11 residues. Trimming took off 3 bases at V and 3 bases at J, with 3 bases between the two ends. CDR3 residues: CASSDGYEQYF. The CDR3 DNA reads TGTGCCAGCAGTGACGGCTACGAGCAGTACTTC.

This sequence joins TRBV19 and TRBJ2-7, with D perhaps matching TRBD1 (5 bases). Deletions cut 9 bases from V and 3 bases from J, with 9 bases between. Germline CDR1 reads LNHDA; CDR2 reads SQIVND (reference sequence). The CDR3 is 11 amino acids. The CDR3 nucleotides read TGTGCCAGCAGGGTCGGCTACGAGCAGTACTTC. Its translation is CASRVGYEQYF.